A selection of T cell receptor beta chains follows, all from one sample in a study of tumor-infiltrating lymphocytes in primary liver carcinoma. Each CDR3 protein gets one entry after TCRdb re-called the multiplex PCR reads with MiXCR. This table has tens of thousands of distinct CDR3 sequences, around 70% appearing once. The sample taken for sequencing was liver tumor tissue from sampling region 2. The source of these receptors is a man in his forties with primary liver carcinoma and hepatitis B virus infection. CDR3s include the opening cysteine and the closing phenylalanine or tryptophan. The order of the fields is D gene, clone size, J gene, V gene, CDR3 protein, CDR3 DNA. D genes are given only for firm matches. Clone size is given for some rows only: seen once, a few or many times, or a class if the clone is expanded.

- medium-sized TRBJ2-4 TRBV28 CATLPVGGGVNIQYF TGTGCCACCCTCCCGGTCGGTGGAGGAGTAAACATTCAGTACTTC
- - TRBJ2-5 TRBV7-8 CATSPGETQYF TGTGCCACCAGCCCCGGAGAGACCCAGTACTTC
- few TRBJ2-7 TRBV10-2 CDSTETVGGYEQYF TGCGACAGCACCGAGACAGTGGGAGGATACGAGCAGTACTTC
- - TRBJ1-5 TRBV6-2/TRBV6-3 CTSNLDGNSNQHQHF TGTACCAGCAATTTGGACGGTAATAGCAATCAGCACCAGCATTTT
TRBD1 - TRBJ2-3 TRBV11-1 CASSQAGQVTDTQYF TGTGCCAGCAGCCAGGCGGGACAGGTTACAGATACGCAGTATTTT
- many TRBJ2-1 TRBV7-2 CASSPLPRASSYNEQFF TGTGCCAGCAGCCCCCTGCCCCGGGCTAGCTCCTACAATGAGCAGTTCTTC
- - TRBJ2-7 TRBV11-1 CASDPRDSYEQYF TGCGCCAGCGACCCCAGGGACTCCTACGAGCAGTACTTC
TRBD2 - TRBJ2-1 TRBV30 CAWSVSSPLIAGETYNEQFF TGTGCCTGGAGTGTATCGTCCCCGCTTATAGCGGGAGAAACCTATAATGAGCAGTTCTTC
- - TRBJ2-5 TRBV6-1 CDSSVRGAETHYF TGTGACAGCAGTGTAAGGGGTGCAGAGACCCACTATTTC
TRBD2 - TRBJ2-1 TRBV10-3 CTISPGLAGNYNEQFF TGTACCATCAGCCCAGGACTAGCGGGGAACTACAATGAGCAGTTCTTC
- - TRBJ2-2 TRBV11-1 CSSSYTGPFSWELFF TGTTCCAGCAGCTATACAGGACCTTTCTCCTGGGAGCTGTTTTTC
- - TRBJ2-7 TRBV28 CASTTSYEQYF TGTGCCAGCACCACCTCCTACGAGCAGTACTTC
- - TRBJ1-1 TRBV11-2 CAGNLGLNSEAFF TGTGCCGGCAACTTAGGCCTGAACAGTGAAGCTTTCTTT
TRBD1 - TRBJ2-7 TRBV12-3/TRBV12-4 CASTWGTGIYEQYF TGTGCTAGCACCTGGGGGACAGGGATCTACGAGCAGTACTTC
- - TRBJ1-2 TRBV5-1 CASSLGGRRGYTF TGCGCCAGCAGCTTGGGGGGACGGAGAGGCTACACCTTC
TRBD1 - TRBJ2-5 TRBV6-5 CVSSYGQGETQYF TGTGTCAGCAGTTACGGACAGGGAGAGACCCAGTACTTC
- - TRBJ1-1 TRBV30 CAGRLNTEAFF TGTGCCGGTCGACTGAATACTGAAGCTTTCTTT
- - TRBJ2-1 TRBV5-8 CVSSPSVIGAYEQFF TGTGTCAGCAGCCCCTCAGTAATAGGAGCCTATGAGCAGTTCTTC
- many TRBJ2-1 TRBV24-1 CATSDSVNLFF TGTGCCACCAGTGACTCCGTAAATTTGTTCTTC
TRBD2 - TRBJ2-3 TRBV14 CVNSLRSGRAVTDTQYF TGTGTCAACAGCCTACGGAGCGGGAGGGCCGTGACAGATACGCAGTATTTT
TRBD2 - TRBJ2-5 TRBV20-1 CSVTADSGIQETQYF TGCAGTGTTACCGCCGATAGCGGGATCCAAGAGACCCAGTACTTC
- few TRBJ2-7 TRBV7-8 CASRSFGETPWEQYF TGTGCCAGCAGGAGCTTCGGGGAAACCCCATGGGAGCAGTACTTC
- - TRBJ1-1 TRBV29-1 CSVNRLDRYTEAFF TGCAGCGTTAATCGACTAGACCGATACACTGAAGCTTTCTTT
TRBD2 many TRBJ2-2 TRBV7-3 CASSLNPGGMAGELFF TGTGCCAGCAGCTTAAACCCGGGGGGGATGGCCGGGGAGCTGTTTTTT
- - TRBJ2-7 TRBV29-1 CSVLRQGTYNEQYF TGCAGCGTTCTAAGGCAGGGGACCTACAATGAGCAGTACTTC
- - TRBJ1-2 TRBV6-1 CASTTTARDYSYTF TGTGCCAGCACCACAACGGCAAGGGACTATAGCTACACCTTC
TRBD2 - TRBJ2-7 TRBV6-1 CASRFLAEYYEDYF TGTGCCAGCAGATTCCTAGCGGAGTACTACGAGGATTACTTC
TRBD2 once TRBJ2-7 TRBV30 CAWTSGGKYEQYF TGTGCCTGGACGTCGGGAGGGAAATATGAGCAGTACTTC
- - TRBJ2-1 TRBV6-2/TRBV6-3 CASTLDIDNEQFF TGTGCCAGCACCCTGGACATCGATAATGAGCAGTTCTTC
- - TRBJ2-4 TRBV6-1 CASSGALFGVARNIQYF TGTGCGAGCAGCGGAGCCTTATTCGGGGTAGCCAGAAACATTCAGTACTTC
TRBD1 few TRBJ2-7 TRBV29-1 CSVAPTGFHERYF TGCAGCGTTGCCCCGACAGGGTTCCATGAGCGGTACTTC
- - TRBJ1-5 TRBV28 CASSRSATNQSQHF TGTGCCAGCAGTCGGTCAGCCACGAATCAGTCCCAGCATTTT
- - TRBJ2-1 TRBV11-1 CVSNFQGPLVNEQFF TGTGTCAGCAACTTCCAGGGACCGCTGGTCAATGAGCAGTTCTTC
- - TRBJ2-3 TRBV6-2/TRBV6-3 CASSPVRDGRQYF TGCGCTAGCAGCCCCGTGCGGGACGGACGGCAGTATTTT
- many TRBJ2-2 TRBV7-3 CASSLSSVGTGELFF TGTGCCAGCAGCTTATCTAGCGTTGGCACCGGGGAGCTGTTTTTT
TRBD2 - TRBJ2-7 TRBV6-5 CASRAKTSGDGEQYF TGTGCCAGCAGGGCGAAGACTAGCGGGGACGGGGAGCAGTACTTC
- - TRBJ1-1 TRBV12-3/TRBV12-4 CASSFKGGNSEAFF TGTGCCAGCAGCTTTAAAGGGGGGAACTCTGAAGCTTTCTTT
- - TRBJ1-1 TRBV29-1 CGVITEGTEAFF TGCGGCGTGATAACGGAGGGCACTGAAGCTTTCTTT
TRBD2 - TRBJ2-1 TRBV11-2 CASSLDKGGRFHSEQFF TGCGCCAGCAGCTTAGATAAGGGCGGGAGGTTCCACAGTGAGCAGTTCTTC
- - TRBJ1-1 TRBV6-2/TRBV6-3 CASRRSGIWGGTEAFF TGTGCCAGCAGAAGATCCGGTATATGGGGGGGCACTGAAGCTTTCTTT
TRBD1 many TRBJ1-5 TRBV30 CAWSKKDRGRYQPQHF TGTGCCTGGAGTAAAAAAGACAGGGGGAGATATCAGCCCCAGCATTTT
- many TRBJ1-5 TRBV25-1 CASSEEVRGRKSNQPQHF TGTGCCAGCAGTGAAGAAGTCCGGGGGCGGAAAAGCAATCAGCCCCAGCATTTT
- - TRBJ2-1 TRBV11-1 CASSLGVSSNVQFF TGTGCCAGCAGCTTAGGGGTCAGCAGCAATGTACAGTTCTTC